Sequencing of this T cell receptor (beta chain) was carried out in a study of OX40 agonist ivuxolimab in advanced cancers. The sampling schedule covered blood at baseline, cycle 4 day 1, and cycle 7 day 1. Using immunoSEQ multiplex PCR, the repertoire was profiled, and TCRdb retains in-frame clones only, with some absent. Of more than 60,000 clones listed, roughly 86% are singletons. The V segment lost 6 bases and the J segment 0 bases; nucleotides outside the gene matches: 4. CDR1 and CDR2 (germline): MNHEY, SVGAGI. CDR3 length: 15 residues. This clone was recorded only once. V and J are TRBV6-5 and TRBJ2-7; 11 bases line up with TRBD2. The source of this sequence is an adult with an advanced solid tumor such as melanoma, head and neck, liver or kidney cancer. The input for sequencing was CD4+ or CD8+ T cells sorted from blood, taken in a trial of the OX40 agonist ivuxolimab. The CDR3 reads CASSLAGGSSYEQYF. The DNA of the CDR3 is TGTGCCAGCAGCCTAGCGGGGGGCTCCTCCTACGAGCAGTACTTC.